This T cell receptor (beta chain) was found in a study of T cell responses to AZD1222 COVID-19 vaccine. Study results and caveats: Vaccination with two AZD1222 doses was followed by a rise in Spike-specific TCR breadth and depth. CD4 TCRs associated with vaccination spanned spike, dominating at 160-218 and 743-854.

This clone appeared a single time. Its specificity is not known. TCRdb keeps only in-frame clones here, not all; method: immunoSEQ multiplex PCR. The sample records 110,000 to 150,000 clones, roughly 88% being singletons. Germline-derived CDR1 and CDR2 are KGHDR and SFDVKD. CDR3 length: 15 residues. The V gene end was trimmed by 6 bases and the J gene end by 0 bases; junction bases not matched to a gene: 5. Sequencing used peripheral blood, obtained on day 0 of AZD1222 vaccination. The gene calls are TRBV24-1 and TRBJ1-2, with 8 bases fitting TRBD1. The source is an adult in good health. CDR3 DNA: TGTGCCACCAGTAGGGCAGGGGGCTCTAACTATGGCTACACCTTC. Its protein is CATSRAGGSNYGYTF.